These 27 T cell receptor beta chains came from one sample sequenced in a study of beta chain features in type 1 diabetes. Since all of the isolated RNA was reverse transcribed, expressed TCRB transcripts were what got sequenced. The repertoire was sequenced with immunoSEQ multiplex PCR; TCRdb's copy has only in-frame clones and lacks some. This table has around 320,000 clones, about 14% appearing once. Material: central memory CD4+ T cells from blood. These receptors were taken from a man aged 25-45 years in good health.

This chain joins TRBV4-3 and TRBJ2-5, with D unresolved. The CDR3 spans 13 residues. Trimming pared 4 bases from V and 5 bases from J, leaving 11 bases between. Germline V gives CDR1 LGHNA, CDR2 YSLEER. The CDR3 sequence: CASSPAWLETQYF. In nucleotides, the CDR3 is TGCGCCAGCAGCCCGGCTTGGTTGGAGACCCAGTACTTC.

As DNA, the CDR3 is TGCGCCAGCAGCTTCCTTCATGGGGGGAGCTCCTACGAGCAGTACTTC. Protein: CASSFLHGGSSYEQYF. The chain recombines TRBV4-1 with TRBJ2-7; a possible D gene is TRBD2 (6 bases). V was cut by 5 bases and J by 0 bases, with 17 bases left in between. This CDR3 has 16 residues. Germline V gene data show CDR1 as MGHRA and CDR2 as YSYEKL.

There are a few counts of this clone. The V call is TRBV7-2, the J call TRBJ2-5; no clear D gene. Per germline, CDR1 SGHTA and CDR2 FQGNSA. This CDR3 comprises 14 residues. The germline V and J ends were trimmed by 5 bases and 4 bases, with 14 bases remaining between them. The CDR3 nucleotides are TGTGCCAGCAGCATCGGGCCAACCCTAGAGACCCAGTACTTC. Protein sequence: CASSIGPTLETQYF.

This clone showed up many times. The chain links TRBV13 to TRBJ2-3; 14 bases match TRBD2. The CDR3 spans 17 residues. V gave up 5 bases and J gave up 4 bases; unmatched junction bases: 8. Germline V gene lookup returns CDR1 PRHDT and CDR2 FYEKMQ (reference sequence). CDR3 nucleotide sequence: TGTGCCAGCAGCCGTAACCCGGGACTAGCGGGAGCAGATACGCAGTATTTT. It codes for CASSRNPGLAGADTQYF.

This sequence joins TRBV19 and TRBJ2-1, with 7 nucleotides matching TRBD1. The CDR3 has 15 residues. Trimming removed 5 bases from V and 1 base from J; junction bases left unmatched: 5. The germline V gene encodes CDR1 LNHDA and CDR2 SQIVND (reference sequence). The CDR3 sequence is CASSPGGQSYNEQFF. CDR3 coding DNA: TGTGCCAGTAGTCCAGGGGGACAGTCCTACAATGAGCAGTTCTTC.

This clone was counted only a few times. The chain carries TRBV6-6 and TRBJ2-7, with D unresolved. The CDR3 is 13 residues long. V was shortened by 2 bases and J by 2 bases, with 7 bases between the two germline ends. Germline values: CDR1 MNHNY, CDR2 SVGAGI (reference sequence). CDR3 bases: TGTGCCAGCAGTTACAGGCGCACCTACGAGCAGTACTTC. Protein: CASSYRRTYEQYF.

Ten or more counts support this clone. This CDR3 is CASSQPTGSGEKLFF. CDR3 in DNA: TGTGCCAGCAGCCAACCGACAGGCTCGGGTGAAAAACTGTTTTTT. The chain carries TRBV7-9 and TRBJ1-4; D perhaps matches TRBD1 (6 bases). The germline V and J ends were trimmed by 5 bases and 7 bases, with 17 bases remaining between them. The CDR3 is 15 residues long. Germline CDR1 SEHNR, CDR2 FQNEAQ (reference sequence).

This clone showed up just a few times. This chain connects TRBV19 to TRBJ1-6; D is perhaps TRBD1 (5 bases). Germline-derived CDR1 and CDR2 are LNHDA and SQIVND (reference sequence). V was pared by 7 bases and J by 4 bases, with 14 bases between. This CDR3 is 15 amino acids long. CDR3 region: CASMNGAGYNSPLHF. DNA for the CDR3: TGTGCCAGTATGAATGGGGCAGGATATAATTCACCCCTCCACTTT.

V usage is TRBV11-3 and J usage is TRBJ2-1; D remains ambiguous. Germline V gene sequence: CDR1 SGHNT, CDR2 YENEEA. Deletions cut 4 bases from V and 9 bases from J, with 10 bases between. The CDR3 is made up of 12 amino acids. The chain's CDR3 is CASSSRTLEQFF. The CDR3 DNA is TGTGCCAGCAGCTCCCGTACCCTTGAGCAGTTCTTC.

The DNA of the CDR3 is TGTGCCAGCAGTTCGGACAGGGATGGGGAAAAACTGTTTTTT. Amino acid sequence: CASSSDRDGEKLFF. V is TRBV6-5 and J is TRBJ1-4; 8 nucleotides agree with TRBD1. CDR1 is MNHEY, CDR2 SVGAGI, per germline. Trimming took 4 bases from V and 8 from J; bases not matched to a gene: 6. This CDR3 region has 14 residues.

In this sample, this clone turned up a few times. The chain uses TRBV9 and TRBJ2-3; D unresolved. Germline V CDR1 and CDR2: SGDLS, YYNGEE. Deletions cut 2 bases from V and 0 bases from J, with 7 bases between. The length of the CDR3 is 14 residues. The CDR3 region has the DNA TGTGCCAGCAGCGTTAATCCTAGCACAGATACGCAGTATTTT. This gives the protein CASSVNPSTDTQYF. Looking up the rest from reference TRBV9 and TRBJ2-3 gives the full variable domain: DSGVTQTPKHLITATGQRVTLRCSPRSGDLSVYWYQQSLDQGLQFLIQYYNGEERAKGNILERFSAQQFPDLHSELNLSSLELGDSALYFCASSVNPSTDTQYFGPGTRLTVL.

V gene TRBV21-1 combines with J gene TRBJ2-7; the D call TRBD1 from the table was never checked on the DNA. TRBV21-1 is a pseudogene. The CDR3 spans 16 residues. The CDR3 nucleotides read TGTGCCAGCAGCAAAGAAGGCCGGACAGGGGGGAACGAGCAGTACTTC. This translates into CASSKEGRTGGNEQYF.

This clone turned up a few times. The chain uses TRBV7-2 and TRBJ2-5; D might be TRBD1 or TRBD2, each matching 5 bases. The germline V gene has CDR1 SGHTA and CDR2 FQGNSA. V was clipped by 4 bases and J by 2 bases, with 11 bases between them. The CDR3 consists of 14 residues. The CDR3 bases are TGTGCCAGCAGCTGGGGGACCCTTCAAGAGACCCAGTACTTC. The encoded protein is CASSWGTLQETQYF.

The chain recombines TRBV4-2 with TRBJ1-2; D is undetermined. Trimming stripped 1 base from V and 6 bases from J, with 9 bases between. CDR1 LGHNA and CDR2 YNFKEQ come from the germline V gene. The CDR3 totals 13 residues. CDR3 region: CASSQGAADGYTF. CDR3 DNA: TGTGCCAGCAGCCAAGGGGCAGCTGATGGCTACACCTTC.

This chain joins TRBV28 and TRBJ2-7; tentatively, D is TRBD1 (5 bases). Germline CDR1 is MDHEN and CDR2 is SYDVKM. Trimming cost V 4 bases and J 3 bases, with 10 bases left between them. The CDR3 sequence is 13 residues long. CDR3 in amino acids: CASSSDMDYEQYV. The CDR3 coding sequence is TGTGCCAGCAGTTCGGACATGGACTACGAGCAGTACGTC.

This clone was found many times. Other nucleotide sequences in the sample specify the same CDR3. The J gene is TRBJ1-6, the V gene TRBV9, with 10 nucleotides matching TRBD1. V dropped 0 bases and J dropped 10; count of bases not matched to a gene: 4. CDR1 is SGDLS and CDR2 is YYNGEE in the germline V gene. The CDR3 consists of 15 residues. The CDR3 nucleotides are TGTGCCAGCAGCGTAGCGACAGGGGGCATCTCACCCCTCCACTTT. It specifies CASSVATGGISPLHF.

This clone appeared a few times. The chain combines TRBV7-8 with TRBJ2-7, with 7 bases aligning to TRBD1. Per the germline V gene, CDR1 is SGHVS and CDR2 is FQNEAQ. The CDR3 has 16 residues. Trimming took 5 bases from V and 6 from J; bases not matched to a gene: 16. This chain's CDR3 is CASSPFRTGAGGEQYF. CDR3 coding DNA: TGTGCCAGCAGCCCATTCCGAACAGGGGCTGGGGGCGAGCAGTACTTC.

This chain joins TRBV9 and TRBJ2-2; D is undetermined. The V end lost 1 base, the J end lost 1 base, and 5 bases lay between the germline ends. This CDR3 comprises 14 residues. CDR1 and CDR2 (germline): SGDLS, YYNGEE. Written as DNA, the CDR3 is TGTGCCAGCAGCGTAAACGAGAACACCGGGGAGCTGTTTTTT. Encoded protein: CASSVNENTGELFF. The full variable domain, in which reference TRBV9 and TRBJ2-2 provide the parts outside the CDR3, is DSGVTQTPKHLITATGQRVTLRCSPRSGDLSVYWYQQSLDQGLQFLIQYYNGEERAKGNILERFSAQQFPDLHSELNLSSLELGDSALYFCASSVNENTGELFFGEGSRLTVL.

This clone was picked up many times. The chain recombines TRBV18 with TRBJ2-6; D remains unclear. Trimming removed 5 bases from V and 0 bases from J, with 8 bases in between. The germline CDR1 and CDR2 sequences are KGHSH and LQKENI. This CDR3 is 15 amino acids long. The CDR3 reads CASSWLDSGANVLTF. In nucleotides, the CDR3 is TGTGCCAGCTCATGGCTTGACTCTGGGGCCAACGTCCTGACTTTC.

This clone was observed at least ten times. The chain couples TRBV5-6 to TRBJ2-1; 9 bases align to TRBD1. The V and J ends lost 4 bases and 1 base, in that order; junction bases with no gene match: 3. The CDR3 runs 15 residues. Germline assignment: CDR1 SGHDT and CDR2 YYEEEE. CDR3 sequence (DNA): TGTGCCAGCAGCACCGGGACAGGGTCCTACAATGAGCAGTTCTTC. It specifies CASSTGTGSYNEQFF.

This clone was observed a handful of times. The gene calls are TRBV19 and TRBJ1-2; D is unresolved. V gave up 4 bases and J gave up 4 bases, with 7 bases separating them. The CDR3 length is 12 residues. Germline lookup yields CDR1 LNHDA and CDR2 SQIVND (reference sequence). CDR3 protein: CASSTASYGYTF. The CDR3 nucleotides are TGTGCCAGTAGTACAGCATCCTATGGCTACACCTTC.

This clone was recorded a few times. V usage is TRBV9 and J usage is TRBJ2-2; D unclear. The V gene lost 2 bases and the J gene lost 6 bases, with 8 bases spanning the gap. This CDR3 region has 13 residues. CDR1 and CDR2 (germline): SGDLS, YYNGEE. The CDR3 DNA sequence: TGTGCCAGCAGCGTGAATTATGCCGGGGAGCTGTTTTTT. Amino acids: CASSVNYAGELFF.

A few counts support this clone. V is TRBV19 and J is TRBJ2-2, with 11 bases fitting TRBD1. V gave up 1 base and J gave up 0 bases; unmatched junction bases: 1. Germline values: CDR1 LNHDA, CDR2 SQIVND (reference sequence). The CDR3 is 17 amino acids. CDR3 in amino acids: CASSIGTGGANTGELFF. DNA for the CDR3: TGTGCCAGTAGTATAGGGACAGGGGGCGCGAACACCGGGGAGCTGTTTTTT.

The chain couples TRBV6-1 to TRBJ2-7, with D maybe TRBD2 (6 bases). The CDR3 runs to 11 residues. V was trimmed by 6 bases and J by 6 bases, leaving 9 bases between them. Germline V gene lookup returns CDR1 MNHNS and CDR2 SASEGT. The CDR3 is CASSQGGEQYF. The DNA for the CDR3 is TGTGCCAGCAGCCAGGGAGGCGAGCAGTACTTC.

This clone occurred a few times. V usage is TRBV9 and J usage is TRBJ2-5, with a possible D match to TRBD2 (5 bases). V lost 0 bases and J lost 4, with 16 bases in between. Germline V gene sequence: CDR1 SGDLS, CDR2 YYNGEE. This CDR3 region has 16 residues. In DNA, the CDR3 is TGTGCCAGCAGCGTAGCTATGGGAGAGGGAATAGAGACCCAGTACTTC. Translated: CASSVAMGEGIETQYF. Full variable domain (remainder filled in from reference TRBV9 and TRBJ2-5): DSGVTQTPKHLITATGQRVTLRCSPRSGDLSVYWYQQSLDQGLQFLIQYYNGEERAKGNILERFSAQQFPDLHSELNLSSLELGDSALYFCASSVAMGEGIETQYFGPGTRLLVL.

In its sample, this clone was seen a few times. Written as DNA, the CDR3 is TGTGCCAGCAGCCCAACAGGCTACGAGCAGTACTTC. Its translation is CASSPTGYEQYF. This chain joins TRBV7-9 and TRBJ2-7; weak D call: TRBD1 (5 bases). Germline assignment: CDR1 SEHNR and CDR2 FQNEAQ (reference sequence). V dropped 5 bases and J dropped 3 bases, with 8 bases sitting between them. The CDR3 has 12 residues.

The rearrangement joins TRBV5-6 to TRBJ2-1; D is undetermined. V was shortened by 1 base and J by 2 bases, with 7 bases between the two germline ends. CDR1 and CDR2 (germline): SGHDT, YYEEEE. The CDR3 loop spans 14 amino acids. The CDR3 nucleotides read TGTGCCAGCAGCTTGAGCCAGACCTACAATGAGCAGTTCTTC. Its translation: CASSLSQTYNEQFF.